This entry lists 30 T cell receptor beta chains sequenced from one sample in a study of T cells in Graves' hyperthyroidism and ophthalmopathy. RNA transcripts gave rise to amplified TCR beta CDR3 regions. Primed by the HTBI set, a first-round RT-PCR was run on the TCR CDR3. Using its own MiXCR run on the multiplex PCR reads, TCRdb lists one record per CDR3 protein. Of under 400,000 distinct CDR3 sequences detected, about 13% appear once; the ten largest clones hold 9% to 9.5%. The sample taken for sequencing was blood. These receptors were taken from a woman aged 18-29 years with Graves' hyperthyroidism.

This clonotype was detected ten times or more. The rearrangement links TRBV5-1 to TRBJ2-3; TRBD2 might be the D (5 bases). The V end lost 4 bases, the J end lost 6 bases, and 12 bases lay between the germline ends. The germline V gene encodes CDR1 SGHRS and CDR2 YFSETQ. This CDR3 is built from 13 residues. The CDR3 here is CASSPNAGDTQYF. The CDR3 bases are TGCGCCAGCAGCCCCAACGCGGGTGATACGCAGTATTTT.

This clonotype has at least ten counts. CDR3: CASSLVGVFLSNQETQYF. CDR3 nucleotide sequence: TGTGCCAGCAGCTTAGTGGGTGTGTTCCTCAGTAACCAAGAGACCCAGTACTTC. The chain links TRBV7-2 to TRBJ2-5; D is unresolved. This CDR3 comprises 18 residues. Deletions cut 1 base from V and 0 bases from J, with 18 bases between. The germline V gene encodes CDR1 SGHTA and CDR2 FQGNSA. The variable domain in full, completed from reference TRBV7-2 and TRBJ2-5, reads GAGVSQSPSNKVTEKGKDVELRCDPISGHTALYWYRQSLGQGLEFLIYFQGNSAPDKSGLPSDRFSAERTGGSVSTLTIQRTQQEDSAVYLCASSLVGVFLSNQETQYFGPGTRLLVL.

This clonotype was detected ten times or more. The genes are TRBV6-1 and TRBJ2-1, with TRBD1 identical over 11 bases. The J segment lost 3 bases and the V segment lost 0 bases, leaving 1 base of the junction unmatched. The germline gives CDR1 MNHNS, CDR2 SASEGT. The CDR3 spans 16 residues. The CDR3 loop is CASSEAGQGDYNEQFF. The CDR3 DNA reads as TGTGCCAGCAGTGAAGCGGGACAGGGGGACTACAATGAGCAGTTCTTC.

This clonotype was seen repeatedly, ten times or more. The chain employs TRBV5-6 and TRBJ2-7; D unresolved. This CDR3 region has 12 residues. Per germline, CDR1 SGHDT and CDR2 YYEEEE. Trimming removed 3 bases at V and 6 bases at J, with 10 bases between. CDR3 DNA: TGTGCCAGCAGCTCCCACTTTGCCGAGCAGTACTTC. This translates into CASSSHFAEQYF.

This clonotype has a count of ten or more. CDR3 in DNA: TGCGCCAGCAGCTTGGTTACTAGCGGGCGCGACAATGAGCAGTTCTTC. Translated: CASSLVTSGRDNEQFF. This chain links TRBV5-1 with TRBJ2-1, with 9 bases aligning to TRBD2. The CDR3 covers 16 residues. Germline V gene data show CDR1 as SGHRS and CDR2 as YFSETQ. The junction had 6 bases not matched to a gene; V was cut back by 0 bases and J by 5 bases.

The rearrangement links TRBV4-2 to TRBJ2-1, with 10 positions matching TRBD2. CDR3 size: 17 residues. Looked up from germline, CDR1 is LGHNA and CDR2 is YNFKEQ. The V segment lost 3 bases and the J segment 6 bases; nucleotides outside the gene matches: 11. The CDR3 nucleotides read TGTGCCAGCAGCCAGGGGGTAGCAGCGGGAGGGACCAATGAGCAGTTCTTC. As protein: CASSQGVAAGGTNEQFF.

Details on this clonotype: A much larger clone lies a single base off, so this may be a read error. CDR3 in DNA: TGTACCAGCAGTTCTAGCGGGAGGCGAGAGACCCAGTACTTC. The encoded protein is CTSSSSGRRETQYF. The chain has TRBV6-5 and TRBJ2-5; the match to TRBD2 covers 11 bases. Germline values: CDR1 MNHEY, CDR2 SVGAGI. The CDR3 is made up of 14 amino acids.

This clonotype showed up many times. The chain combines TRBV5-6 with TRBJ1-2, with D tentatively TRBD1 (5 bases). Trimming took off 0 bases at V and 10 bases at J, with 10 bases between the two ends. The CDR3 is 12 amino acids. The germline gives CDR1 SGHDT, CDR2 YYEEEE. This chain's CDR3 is CASSLDQGVYTF. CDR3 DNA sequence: TGTGCCAGCAGCTTGGATCAGGGTGTCTACACCTTC.

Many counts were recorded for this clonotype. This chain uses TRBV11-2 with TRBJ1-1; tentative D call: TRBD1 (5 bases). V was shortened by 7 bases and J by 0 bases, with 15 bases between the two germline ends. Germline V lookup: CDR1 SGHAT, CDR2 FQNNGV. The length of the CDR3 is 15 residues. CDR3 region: CASITGRGVNTEAFF. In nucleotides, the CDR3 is TGTGCCAGCATCACCGGTCGGGGGGTGAACACTGAAGCTTTCTTT.

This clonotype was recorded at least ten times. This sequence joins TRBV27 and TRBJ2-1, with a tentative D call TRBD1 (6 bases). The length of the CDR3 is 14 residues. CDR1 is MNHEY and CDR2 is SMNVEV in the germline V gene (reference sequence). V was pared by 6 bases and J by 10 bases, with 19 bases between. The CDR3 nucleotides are TGTGCCAGCAGCACCGGACAGATTTTTCCAGAGCAGTTCTTC. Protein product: CASSTGQIFPEQFF.

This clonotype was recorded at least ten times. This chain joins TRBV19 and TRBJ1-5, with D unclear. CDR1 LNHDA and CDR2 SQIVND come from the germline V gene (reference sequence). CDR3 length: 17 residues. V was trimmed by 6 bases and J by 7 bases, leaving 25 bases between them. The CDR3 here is CASSWGPGRQGWQPQHF. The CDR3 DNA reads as TGTGCCAGTAGCTGGGGTCCCGGCAGGCAAGGGTGGCAGCCCCAGCATTTT.

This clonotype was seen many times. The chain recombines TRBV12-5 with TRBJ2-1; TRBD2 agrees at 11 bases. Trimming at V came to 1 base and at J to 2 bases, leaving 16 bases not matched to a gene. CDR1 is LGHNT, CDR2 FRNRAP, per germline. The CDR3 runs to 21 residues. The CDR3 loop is CASGLDLPGLAAGRPYNEQFF. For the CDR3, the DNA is TGTGCTAGTGGTTTGGATCTCCCGGGACTAGCGGCCGGGAGACCCTACAATGAGCAGTTCTTC. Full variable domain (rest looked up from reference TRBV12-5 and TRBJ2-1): DARVTQTPRHKVTEMGQEVTMRCQPILGHNTVFWYRQTMMQGLELLAYFRNRAPLDDSGMPKDRFSAEMPDATLATLKIQPSEPRDSAVYFCASGLDLPGLAAGRPYNEQFFGPGTRLTVL.

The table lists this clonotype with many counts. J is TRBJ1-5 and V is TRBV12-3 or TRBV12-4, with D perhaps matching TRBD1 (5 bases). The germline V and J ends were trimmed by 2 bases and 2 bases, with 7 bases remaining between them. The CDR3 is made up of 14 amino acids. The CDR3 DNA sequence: TGTGCCAGCAGTTTACAGGGCGGCAATCAGCCCCAGCATTTT. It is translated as CASSLQGGNQPQHF.

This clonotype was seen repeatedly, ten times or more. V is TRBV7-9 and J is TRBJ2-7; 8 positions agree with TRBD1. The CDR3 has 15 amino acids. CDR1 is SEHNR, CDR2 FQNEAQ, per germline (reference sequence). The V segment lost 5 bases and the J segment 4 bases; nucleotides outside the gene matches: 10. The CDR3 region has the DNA TGTGCCAGCAGCCCGACCCAGGGGGCGTGGTACGAGCAGTACTTC. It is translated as CASSPTQGAWYEQYF.

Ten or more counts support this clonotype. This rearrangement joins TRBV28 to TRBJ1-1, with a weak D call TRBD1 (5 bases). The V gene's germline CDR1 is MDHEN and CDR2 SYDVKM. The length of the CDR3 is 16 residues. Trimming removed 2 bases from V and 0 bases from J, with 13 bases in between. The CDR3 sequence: CASSLVSAGMNTEAFF. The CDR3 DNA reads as TGTGCCAGCAGTTTAGTCTCCGCAGGGATGAACACTGAAGCTTTCTTT.

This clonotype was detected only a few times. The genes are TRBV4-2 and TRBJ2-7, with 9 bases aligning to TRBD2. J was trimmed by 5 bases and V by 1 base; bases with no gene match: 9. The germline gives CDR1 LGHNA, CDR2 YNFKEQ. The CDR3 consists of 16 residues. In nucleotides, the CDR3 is TGTGCCAGCAGCCAAGCTCCGGGACTAGCCCACCACGAGCAGTACTTC. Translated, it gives CASSQAPGLAHHEQYF.

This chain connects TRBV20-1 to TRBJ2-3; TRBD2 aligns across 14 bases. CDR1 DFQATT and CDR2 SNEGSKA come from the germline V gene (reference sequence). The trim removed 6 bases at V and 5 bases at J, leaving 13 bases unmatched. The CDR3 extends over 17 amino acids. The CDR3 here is CSATSGTSGSRRDTQYF. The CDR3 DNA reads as TGCAGTGCGACGTCCGGGACTAGCGGGAGTCGGCGAGATACGCAGTATTTT.

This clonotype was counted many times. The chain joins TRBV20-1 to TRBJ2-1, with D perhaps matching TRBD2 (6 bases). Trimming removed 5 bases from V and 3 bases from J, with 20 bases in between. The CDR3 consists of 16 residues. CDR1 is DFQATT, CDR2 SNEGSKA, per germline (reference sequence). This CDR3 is CSAEEGGPPYYNEQFF. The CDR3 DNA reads TGCAGTGCTGAGGAGGGCGGGCCCCCCTACTACAATGAGCAGTTCTTC.

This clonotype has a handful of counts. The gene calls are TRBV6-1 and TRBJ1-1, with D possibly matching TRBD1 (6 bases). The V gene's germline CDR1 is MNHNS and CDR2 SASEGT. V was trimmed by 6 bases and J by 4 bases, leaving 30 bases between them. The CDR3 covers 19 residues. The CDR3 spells CASSLVSGGSEPEGTEAFF. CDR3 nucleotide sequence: TGTGCCAGCAGCCTAGTTTCGGGGGGCTCGGAACCTGAGGGCACTGAAGCTTTCTTT.

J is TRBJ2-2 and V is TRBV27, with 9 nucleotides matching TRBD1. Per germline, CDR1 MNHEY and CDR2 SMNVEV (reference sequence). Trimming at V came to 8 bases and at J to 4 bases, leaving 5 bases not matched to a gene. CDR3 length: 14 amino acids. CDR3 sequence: CASWGTGSTGELFF. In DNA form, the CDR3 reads TGTGCCAGCTGGGGGACAGGGAGCACCGGGGAGCTGTTTTTT.

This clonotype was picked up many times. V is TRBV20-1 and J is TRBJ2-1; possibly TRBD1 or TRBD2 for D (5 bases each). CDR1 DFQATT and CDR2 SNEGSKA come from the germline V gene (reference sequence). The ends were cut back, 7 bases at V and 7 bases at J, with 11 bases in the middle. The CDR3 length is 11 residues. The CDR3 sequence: CSVLEGNEQFF. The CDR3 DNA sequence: TGCAGTGTTTTAGAGGGGAATGAGCAGTTCTTC.

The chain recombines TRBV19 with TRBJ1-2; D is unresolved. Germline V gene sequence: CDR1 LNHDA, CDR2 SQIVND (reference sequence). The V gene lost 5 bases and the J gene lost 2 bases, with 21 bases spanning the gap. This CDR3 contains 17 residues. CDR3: CASSPRVWQHPNYGYTF. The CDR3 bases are TGTGCCAGTAGTCCCCGTGTCTGGCAGCATCCAAACTATGGCTACACCTTC.

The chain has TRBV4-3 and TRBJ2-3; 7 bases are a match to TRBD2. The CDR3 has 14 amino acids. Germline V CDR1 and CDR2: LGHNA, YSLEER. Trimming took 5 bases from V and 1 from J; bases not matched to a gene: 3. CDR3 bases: TGCGCCAGCAGCGGGAGGGCAGGCACAGATACGCAGTATTTT. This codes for CASSGRAGTDTQYF.

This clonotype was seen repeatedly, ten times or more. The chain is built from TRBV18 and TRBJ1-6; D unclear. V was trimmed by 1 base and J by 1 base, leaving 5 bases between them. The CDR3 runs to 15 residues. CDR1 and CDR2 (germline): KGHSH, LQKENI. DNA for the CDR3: TGTGCCAGCTCACCACAGGAGTCCTATAATTCACCCCTCCACTTT. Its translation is CASSPQESYNSPLHF.

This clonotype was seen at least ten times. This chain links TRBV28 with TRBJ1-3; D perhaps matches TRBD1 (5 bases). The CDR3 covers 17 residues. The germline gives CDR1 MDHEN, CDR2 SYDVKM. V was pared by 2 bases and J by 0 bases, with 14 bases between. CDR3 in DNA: TGTGCCAGCAGTTTAAGAGACAGACCGTTCTCTGGAAACACCATATATTTT. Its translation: CASSLRDRPFSGNTIYF.

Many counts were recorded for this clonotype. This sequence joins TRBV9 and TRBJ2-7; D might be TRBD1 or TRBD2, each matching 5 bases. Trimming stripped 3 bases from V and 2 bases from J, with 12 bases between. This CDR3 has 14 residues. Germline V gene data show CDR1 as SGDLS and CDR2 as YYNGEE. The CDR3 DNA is TGTGCCAGCAGCGAGGGGACGGAGGCCTACGAGCAGTACTTC. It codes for CASSEGTEAYEQYF.

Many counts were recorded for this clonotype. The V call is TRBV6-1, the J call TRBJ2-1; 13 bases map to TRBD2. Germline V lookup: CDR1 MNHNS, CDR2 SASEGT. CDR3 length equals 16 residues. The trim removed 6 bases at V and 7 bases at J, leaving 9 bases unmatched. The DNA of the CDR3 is TGTGCCAGCAGACCACTAGCGGGGGGGCGCGGGAATGAGCAGTTCTTC. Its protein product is CASRPLAGGRGNEQFF.

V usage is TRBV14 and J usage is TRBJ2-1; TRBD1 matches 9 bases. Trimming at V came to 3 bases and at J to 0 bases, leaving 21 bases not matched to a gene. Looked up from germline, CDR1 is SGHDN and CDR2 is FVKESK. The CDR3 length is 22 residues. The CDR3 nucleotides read TGTGCCAGCAGCCATCCCCTGGGGGGACAGGGAAGGTGGAGGAGCTCCTACAATGAGCAGTTCTTC. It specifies CASSHPLGGQGRWRSSYNEQFF.

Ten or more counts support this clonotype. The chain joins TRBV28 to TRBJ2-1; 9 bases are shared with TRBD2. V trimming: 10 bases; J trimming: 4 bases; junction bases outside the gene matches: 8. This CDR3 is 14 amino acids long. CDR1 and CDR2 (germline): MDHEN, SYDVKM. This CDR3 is CATLYSGRYNEQFF. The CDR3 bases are TGTGCCACCCTGTATAGCGGGAGATACAATGAGCAGTTCTTC.

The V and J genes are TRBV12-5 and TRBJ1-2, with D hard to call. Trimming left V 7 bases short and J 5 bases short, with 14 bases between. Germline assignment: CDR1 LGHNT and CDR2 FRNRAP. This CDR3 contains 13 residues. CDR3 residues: CASAGEELYGYTF. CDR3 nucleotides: TGTGCTAGTGCCGGGGAAGAATTATATGGCTACACCTTC.